The 8 T cell receptor beta chains in this list originate from one sample, sequenced in a study of response to subunit inactivated influenza vaccine. MiXCR, run by TCRdb on the RT-PCR reads, gives a single entry per CDR3 protein. The repertoire holds hundreds of thousands of distinct CDR3 sequences, roughly 20% seen once, with about 11% in the top ten. Sequenced here: PBMCs from blood, sampled 4 to 6 days after vaccination. These receptors came from a man aged 50-59 years who received an inactivated influenza vaccine.

The chain combines TRBV7-2 with TRBJ2-5; the D is unclear. Germline V gene lookup returns CDR1 SGHTA and CDR2 FQGNSA. CDR3 length: 15 residues. With 4 bases removed from V and 3 bases from J, the gap between germline ends came to 15 bases. CDR3: CASSSLIGPEETQYF. In nucleotides, the CDR3 is TGTGCCAGCAGCTCCTTAATTGGGCCGGAAGAGACCCAGTACTTC.

This clonotype was found a few times. The rearrangement uses TRBV27 and TRBJ2-5; D is uncertain. Germline CDR1 reads MNHEY; CDR2 reads SMNVEV (reference sequence). Trimming removed 6 bases at V and 5 bases at J, with 19 bases between. The CDR3 runs 15 residues. This chain's CDR3 is CASSQVRLRPETQYF. The CDR3, as DNA: TGTGCCAGCAGCCAAGTTAGACTGCGCCCGGAGACCCAGTACTTC.

This sequence joins TRBV29-1 and TRBJ2-1, with TRBD2 matching over 8 bases. The V gene's germline CDR1 is SQVTM and CDR2 ANQGSEA. The CDR3 runs to 14 residues. With V trimmed by 4 bases and J by 6 bases, 8 bases remained unmatched. Written as DNA, the CDR3 is TGCAGCGTTGCCAGCGGGAGAAATCTCAATGAGCAGTTCTTC. As protein: CSVASGRNLNEQFF.

This clonotype was counted only a few times. V and J are TRBV5-1 and TRBJ2-5; maybe TRBD1 (6 bases). Trimming cost V 4 bases and J 1 base, with 11 bases left between them. Germline lookup yields CDR1 SGHRS and CDR2 YFSETQ. CDR3 size: 14 residues. CDR3 nucleotide sequence: TGCGCCAGCAGCCCTGCAGGGGCCCAAGAGACCCAGTACTTC. It is translated as CASSPAGAQETQYF.

This clonotype has more than one count but fewer than ten. The DNA for the CDR3 is TGTGCCAGCAGCGGCGAGCGGGAGCGGTACAATGAGCAGTTCTTC. Translating it yields CASSGERERYNEQFF. V gene TRBV9 combines with J gene TRBJ2-1; 8 nucleotides align to TRBD2. J gave up 4 bases and V 3 bases, and 6 bases lay outside the gene matches. The CDR3 has 15 amino acids. Germline V gene data show CDR1 as SGDLS and CDR2 as YYNGEE.

This chain connects TRBV7-9 to TRBJ2-1; TRBD2 aligns across 7 bases. Germline V lookup: CDR1 SEHNR, CDR2 FQNEAQ (reference sequence). V lost 4 bases and J lost 0; bases outside the gene matches: 6. The CDR3 spans 16 residues. This chain's CDR3 is CASSYPSGSSYNEQFF. The CDR3 coding sequence is TGTGCCAGCAGCTACCCTAGCGGCAGCTCCTACAATGAGCAGTTCTTC.

This clonotype was detected only a few times. V is TRBV24-1 and J is TRBJ1-2, with a possible D match to TRBD1 (6 bases). V dropped 7 bases and J dropped 6 bases, with 14 bases sitting between them. The CDR3 has 13 residues. Germline V lookup: CDR1 KGHDR, CDR2 SFDVKD. The CDR3 sequence is CATSPTGYHGYTF. The CDR3 DNA reads as TGTGCCACCAGCCCCACAGGGTATCATGGCTACACCTTC.

This clonotype was recorded a few times. The chain recombines TRBV5-1 with TRBJ1-4, with 8 bases lining up with TRBD1. CDR3 size: 15 residues. After removal of 4 bases from V and 8 bases from J, the junction contained 10 bases not matched to a gene. Germline CDR1 is SGHRS and CDR2 is YFSETQ. CDR3 nucleotides: TGCGCCAGCAGCCCTAGGACAGGGTCCTACGAAAAACTGTTTTTT. This translates into CASSPRTGSYEKLFF.